This T cell receptor (beta chain) emerged from a study of OX40 agonist ivuxolimab in advanced cancers. Produced via immunoSEQ multiplex PCR; TCRdb's table is partial and in-frame only. Here the sample spans 65,000 to 80,000 clones, 85% being singletons. Sampling times: baseline, cycle 4 day 1, cycle 7 day 1. Here the sequenced sample was CD4+ or CD8+ T cells sorted from blood, taken in a trial of the OX40 agonist ivuxolimab. The sequence came from an adult with an advanced solid tumor such as melanoma, head and neck, liver or kidney cancer.

This CDR3 reads CASRDPGQVRGQYF. CDR3 bases: TGTGCCAGTAGGGATCCGGGACAGGTACGAGGGCAGTACTTC. The rearrangement uses TRBV19 and TRBJ2-7, with 8 nucleotides matching TRBD1. The V segment lost 6 bases and the J segment 9 bases; nucleotides outside the gene matches: 13. CDR3 length equals 14 residues. Germline CDR1 and CDR2: LNHDA and SQIVND (reference sequence).